This entry lists 3 T cell receptor beta chains sequenced from one sample in a study of a mutant IDH1 vaccine in newly diagnosed glioma. Their antigens are not known. Regarding time point: week 11, during vaccination. The content of each vaccine dose was 300 ug of mutant IDH1 20-mer peptide, and topical imiquimod accompanied it. Some clones are missing from TCRdb's copy, which holds only in-frame ones; the method was immunoSEQ multiplex PCR. The sample lists some 130,000 clones; around 80% were seen once. Sample: PBMCs, taken from a glioma patient whose treatment included an IDH1 peptide vaccine. The receptor source for this set is a man between 40 and 49 years old with glioma.

This clone was detected once. The CDR3 region has the DNA TGTGCCAGCAGTTACGAAGCGACAGGGAAATACGAGCAGTACTTC. The encoded protein is CASSYEATGKYEQYF. The chain joins TRBV6-5 to TRBJ2-7; 7 nucleotides align to TRBD1. CDR1 is MNHEY and CDR2 is SVGAGI in the germline V gene. The CDR3 is 15 residues long. V lost 2 bases, J lost 4 bases, and 8 bases stayed unmatched.

In this sample, this clone turned up once. V and J are TRBV4-3 and TRBJ2-7, with 8 bases matching TRBD2. Germline trimming cut 0 bases from V and 4 bases from J; bases unmatched to any gene: 8. In germline, CDR1 is LGHNA, CDR2 YSLEER. The CDR3 is made up of 16 amino acids. The CDR3 sequence is CASSQEVAGREYEQYF. CDR3 coding DNA: TGCGCCAGCAGCCAAGAGGTAGCGGGGAGAGAATACGAGCAGTACTTC.

This chain uses TRBV25-1 with TRBJ2-2; perhaps TRBD1 as D (5 bases). The CDR3 loop spans 15 amino acids. Germline V gene lookup returns CDR1 MGHDK and CDR2 SYGVNS. V was trimmed by 7 bases and J by 0 bases, leaving 12 bases between them. In DNA, the CDR3 is TGTGCCAGCACCGACAGCCCACCGAACACCGGGGAGCTGTTTTTT. Amino acids: CASTDSPPNTGELFF.